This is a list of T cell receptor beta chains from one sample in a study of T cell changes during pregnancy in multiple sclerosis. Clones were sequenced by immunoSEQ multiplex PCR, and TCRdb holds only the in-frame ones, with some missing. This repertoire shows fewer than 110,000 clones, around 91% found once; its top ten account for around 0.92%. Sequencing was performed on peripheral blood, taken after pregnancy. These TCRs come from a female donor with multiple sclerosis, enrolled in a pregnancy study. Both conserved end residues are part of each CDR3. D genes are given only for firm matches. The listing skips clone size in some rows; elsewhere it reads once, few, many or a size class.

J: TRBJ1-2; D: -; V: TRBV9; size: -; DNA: TGTGCCAGCAGCGTAATGGACAGTGGATCCTATGGCTACACCTTC; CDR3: CASSVMDSGSYGYTF
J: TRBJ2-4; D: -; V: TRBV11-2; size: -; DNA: TGTGCCAGCAGCTTAGTACTGGAGGAAAAAAACATTCAGTACTTC; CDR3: CASSLVLEEKNIQYF
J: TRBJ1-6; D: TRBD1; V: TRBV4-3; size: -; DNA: TGCGCCAGCAGCCAGCGGACAGGGGTCCATAATTCACCCCTCCACTTT; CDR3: CASSQRTGVHNSPLHF
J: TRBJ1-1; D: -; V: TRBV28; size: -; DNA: TGTGCCAGCTCGGGAGCAGGGATTCGTACTGAAGCTTTCTTT; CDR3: CASSGAGIRTEAFF
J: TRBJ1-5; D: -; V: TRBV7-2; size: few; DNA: TGTGCCAGCAGCTCGACAGGCCCCAATCAGCCCCAGCATTTT; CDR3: CASSSTGPNQPQHF
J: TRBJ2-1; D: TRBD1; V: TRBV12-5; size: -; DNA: TGTGCTAGTGGTTCGAGGACAGGGTGGGGTTCCTACAATGAGCAGTTCTTC; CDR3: CASGSRTGWGSYNEQFF
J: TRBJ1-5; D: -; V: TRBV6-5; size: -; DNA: TGTGCCACCTGCGAAGGGGTAGGTCAGCCCCAGCATTTT; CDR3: CATCEGVGQPQHF
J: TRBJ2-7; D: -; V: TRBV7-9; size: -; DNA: TGTGCCAGCAGCCATTCAGAGGGCAGGGGCTCCTACGAGCAGTACTTC; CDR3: CASSHSEGRGSYEQYF
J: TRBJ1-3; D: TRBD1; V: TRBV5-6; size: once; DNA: TGTGCCAGCAGCGTGTTGATTGGACAGGGATCAGACACCATATATTTT; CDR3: CASSVLIGQGSDTIYF
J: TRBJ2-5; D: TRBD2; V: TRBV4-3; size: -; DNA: TGCGCCAGCAGCCAACATAGCGGGGTCGGAGAGACCCAGTACTTC; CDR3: CASSQHSGVGETQYF
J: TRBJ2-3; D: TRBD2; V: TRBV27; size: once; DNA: TGTGCCAGCAGTCTCGGACTAGCGGGTGGGAATACGCAGTATTTT; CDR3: CASSLGLAGGNTQYF
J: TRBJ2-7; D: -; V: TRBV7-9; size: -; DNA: TGTGCCAGCAGCATCGACGGAAGGGGGGGCGAGCAGTACTTC; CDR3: CASSIDGRGGEQYF
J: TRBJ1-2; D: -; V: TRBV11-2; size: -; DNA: TGTGCCAGCAGCACCGACAGGAACTATGGCTACACCTTC; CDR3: CASSTDRNYGYTF
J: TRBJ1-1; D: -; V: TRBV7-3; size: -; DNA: TGTGCCAGCAGCCCAATAGGAGGGTCGGAAGCTTTCTTT; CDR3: CASSPIGGSEAFF
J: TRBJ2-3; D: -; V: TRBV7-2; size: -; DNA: TGTGCCAGCAGCTTAGCGGGTAGCGGTCCAGATACGCAGTATTTT; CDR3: CASSLAGSGPDTQYF
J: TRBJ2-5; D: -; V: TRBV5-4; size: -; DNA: TGTGCCAGCAGCTTGGCGGGTCTCCAAGAGACCCAGTACTTC; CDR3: CASSLAGLQETQYF
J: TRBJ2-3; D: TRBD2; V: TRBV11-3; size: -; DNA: TGTGCCAGCAGCCCAGTAGCGGGGGGGCGAGATACGCAGTATTTT; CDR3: CASSPVAGGRDTQYF
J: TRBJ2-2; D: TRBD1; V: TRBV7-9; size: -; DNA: TGTGCCAGCAACCCGAGACAGGGGTTAACCGGGGAGCTGTTTTTT; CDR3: CASNPRQGLTGELFF
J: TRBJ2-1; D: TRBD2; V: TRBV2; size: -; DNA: TGTGCCAGCAGTGAAGCAAGGCGGGGGGGCGTTGAGCAGTTCTTC; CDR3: CASSEARRGGVEQFF
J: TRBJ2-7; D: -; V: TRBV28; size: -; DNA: TGTGCCAGCAGTTTTACGGAGTACGAGCAGTACTTC; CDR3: CASSFTEYEQYF
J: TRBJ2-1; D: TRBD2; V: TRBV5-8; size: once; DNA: TGTGCCAGCAGCTTAGGACTAGCGGCTTACAATGAGCAGTTCTTC; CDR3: CASSLGLAAYNEQFF
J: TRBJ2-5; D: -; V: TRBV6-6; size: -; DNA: TGTGCCAGCAGTTTCAGGGAAACGAAGACCCAGTACTTC; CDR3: CASSFRETKTQYF
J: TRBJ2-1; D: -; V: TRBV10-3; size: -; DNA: TGTGCCATCAGTGACCCGCCCGGCGGGACTGGCAATGAGCAGTTCTTC; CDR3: CAISDPPGGTGNEQFF
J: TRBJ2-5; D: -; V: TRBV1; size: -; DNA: TGCACCAGCAGCCCTAGCGGGGGGGCCCAAGAGACCCAGTACTTC; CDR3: CTSSPSGGAQETQYF
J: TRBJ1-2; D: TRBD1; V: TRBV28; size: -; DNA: TGTGCCAGCAGTCTACAGGGGGCGTTGGGCTACACCTTC; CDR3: CASSLQGALGYTF
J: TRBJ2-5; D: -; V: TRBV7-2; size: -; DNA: TGTGCCAGCAGCCTCTACAGGGCCCAAGAGACCCAGTACTTC; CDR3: CASSLYRAQETQYF
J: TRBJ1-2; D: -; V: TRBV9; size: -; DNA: TGTGCCAGCAGCGCAGACCTTGGTCAGTACGGGTATGGCTACACCTTC; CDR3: CASSADLGQYGYGYTF
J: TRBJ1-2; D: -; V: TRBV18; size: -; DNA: TGTGCCAGCTCACCTTTCTTTGGGCAGAACTATGGCTACACCTTC; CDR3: CASSPFFGQNYGYTF
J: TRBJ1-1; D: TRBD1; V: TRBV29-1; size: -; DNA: TGCAGCGCCCTGCCCTCTCTAGGGGGCGCAGGGACTGAAGCTTTCTTT; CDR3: CSALPSLGGAGTEAFF
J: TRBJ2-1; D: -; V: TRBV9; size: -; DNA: TGTGCCAGCAGCGTAGATACTAGTAGCAATGAGCAGTTCTTC; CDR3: CASSVDTSSNEQFF
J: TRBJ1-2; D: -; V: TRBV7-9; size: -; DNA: TGTGCCAGCAGCACCGACACAATTTTGTATGGCTACACCTTC; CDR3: CASSTDTILYGYTF
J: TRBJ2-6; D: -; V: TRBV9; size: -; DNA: TGTGCCAGCAGCGCGGAACAGGTATTACTGGGCTCTGGGGCCAACGTCCTGACTTTC; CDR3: CASSAEQVLLGSGANVLTF
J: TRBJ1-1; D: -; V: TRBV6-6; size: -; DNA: TGTGCCAGCAGTTCGGGGAACACTGAAGCTTTCTTT; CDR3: CASSSGNTEAFF
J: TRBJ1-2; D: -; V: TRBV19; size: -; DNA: TGTGCCAGTAGTAGGCCGGGGATAGGCTATGGCTACACCTTC; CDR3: CASSRPGIGYGYTF
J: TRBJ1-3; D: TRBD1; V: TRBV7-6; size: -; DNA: TGTGCCAGCAGCTTAGGACCACAGGGGGCTGGAAACACCATATATTTT; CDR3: CASSLGPQGAGNTIYF
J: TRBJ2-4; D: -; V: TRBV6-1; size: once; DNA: TGTGCCACCCAACTAGCCAAAAACATTCAGTACTTC; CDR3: CATQLAKNIQYF
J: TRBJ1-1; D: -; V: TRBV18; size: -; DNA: TGTGCCAGCTCACCACCAGGGAGTGAAGCTTTCTTT; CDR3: CASSPPGSEAFF
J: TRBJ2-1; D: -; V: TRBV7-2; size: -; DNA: TGTGCCAGCAGCTTACGGGGGTCTTCCTACAATGAGCAGTTCTTC; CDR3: CASSLRGSSYNEQFF
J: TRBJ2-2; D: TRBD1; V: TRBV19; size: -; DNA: TGTGCCAGTAGTCTTGGACAGGCGAACACCGGGGAGCTGTTTTTT; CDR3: CASSLGQANTGELFF
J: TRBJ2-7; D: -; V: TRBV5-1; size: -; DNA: TGCGCCAGCAGGCGATGGGCAGGGAATTACGAGCAGTACTTC; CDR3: CASRRWAGNYEQYF
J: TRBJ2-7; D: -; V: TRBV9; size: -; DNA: TGTGCCAGCAGCGTAGGACCGACAGCCTACGAGCAGTACTTC; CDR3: CASSVGPTAYEQYF
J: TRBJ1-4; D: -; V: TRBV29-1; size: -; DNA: TGCAGCCTTCTCGCAGGGGAAAAACTGTTTTTT; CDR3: CSLLAGEKLFF
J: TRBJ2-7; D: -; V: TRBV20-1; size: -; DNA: TGCAGTGCTAGAGATGGCCGTGGGCAGTACTTC; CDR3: CSARDGRGQYF